Listed here are 29 T cell receptor beta chains from one sample, sequenced in a study of cytomegalovirus exposure and HLA in healthy donors. PCR used 60 Vbeta primers and 13 Jbeta primers. The assay was immunoSEQ multiplex PCR, and TCRdb's table has in-frame clones only and misses some. The table has roughly 90,000 clones, 60% to 85% seen once; the top ten hold 4.6%. The specimen sequenced was PBMCs. The receptors stem from a woman in her 40s in good health and CMV-seropositive.

This chain uses TRBV27 with TRBJ2-1, with a possible D match to TRBD1 (5 bases). This CDR3 contains 13 residues. Germline V lookup: CDR1 MNHEY, CDR2 SMNVEV (reference sequence). V dropped 8 bases and J dropped 3 bases, with 11 bases sitting between them. CDR3 coding DNA: TGTGCCAGCGGACGGCAGGGCTACAATGAGCAGTTCTTC. The encoded protein is CASGRQGYNEQFF.

This rearrangement joins TRBV5-4 to TRBJ2-1; 10 nucleotides align to TRBD2. The V gene's germline CDR1 is SGHNT and CDR2 YYREEE (reference sequence). The CDR3 spans 16 residues. After removal of 4 bases from V and 5 bases from J, the junction contained 9 bases not matched to a gene. The CDR3 region is CASSHRLAGENNEQFF. CDR3 coding DNA: TGTGCCAGCAGCCACAGACTAGCGGGCGAGAACAATGAGCAGTTCTTC.

The J gene is TRBJ2-3, the V gene TRBV9; D is ambiguous. V was shortened by 0 bases and J by 6 bases, with 11 bases between the two germline ends. CDR3 length: 14 residues. The germline gives CDR1 SGDLS, CDR2 YYNGEE. The CDR3 loop is CASSVEPSSDTQYF. CDR3 in DNA: TGTGCCAGCAGCGTAGAACCTAGTTCGGATACGCAGTATTTT.

The chain links TRBV7-2 to TRBJ1-1; D call uncertain. CDR1 and CDR2 from the germline V gene are SGHTA and FQGNSA. V lost 2 bases, J lost 7 bases, and 11 bases lay in between. The CDR3 extends over 13 amino acids. The CDR3, as DNA: TGTGCCAGCAGCTTAATCGAGGGCCTTGAAGCTTTCTTT. It specifies CASSLIEGLEAFF. Using reference TRBV7-2 and TRBJ1-1 for the parts outside the CDR3, the full variable domain is GAGVSQSPSNKVTEKGKDVELRCDPISGHTALYWYRQSLGQGLEFLIYFQGNSAPDKSGLPSDRFSAERTGGSVSTLTIQRTQQEDSAVYLCASSLIEGLEAFFGQGTRLTVV.

V usage is TRBV10-2 and J usage is TRBJ1-6, with D possibly TRBD1 on 5 matching bases. The germline gives CDR1 WSHSY, CDR2 SAAADI. The CDR3 is 16 residues long. V was cut by 0 bases and J by 7 bases, with 13 bases left in between. CDR3 nucleotides: TGCGCCAGCAGTGAGTCGAAAACAGGTAAAAATTCACCCCTCCACTTT. Translation gives CASSESKTGKNSPLHF.

Here the CDR3 DNA reads TGTGCCAGCAGCCAGGGGGTCGTGGATCAGCCCCAGCATTTT. Its protein product is CASSQGVVDQPQHF. V and J are TRBV11-2 and TRBJ1-5, with TRBD1 identical over 7 bases. Germline lookup yields CDR1 SGHAT and CDR2 FQNNGV. This CDR3 has 14 amino acids. Trimming took 5 bases from V and 5 from J; bases not matched to a gene: 6.

A word on this clone: Compared with germline, one end of the junction differs, possibly owing to a read error. This chain uses TRBV4-2 with TRBJ2-7; 12 nucleotides align to TRBD1. The germline CDR1 and CDR2 sequences are LGHNA and YNFKEQ. The CDR3 runs to 15 residues. The CDR3 loop reads CASSQEGQGADEQYF. The CDR3 DNA is TGTGCCAGCAGTCAAGAGGGACAGGGGGCTGACGAGCAGTACTTC.

The gene calls are TRBV11-2 and TRBJ2-2, with 7 bases aligning to TRBD2. V was clipped by 3 bases and J by 11 bases; unmatched bases: 9. CDR3 length: 14 residues. The germline V gene encodes CDR1 SGHAT and CDR2 FQNNGV. The CDR3 region has the DNA TGTGCCAGCAGCTTCGAACTTTCGGGAGGCGAGCTGTTTTTT. Its protein is CASSFELSGGELFF.

The chain carries TRBV11-2 and TRBJ2-5; 7 nucleotides agree with TRBD2. Germline-derived CDR1 and CDR2 are SGHAT and FQNNGV. CDR3 size: 14 residues. V gave up 5 bases and J gave up 3 bases; unmatched junction bases: 6. The CDR3, as DNA: TGTGCCAGCAGCCGTGCCCTAGCGGAAGAGACCCAGTACTTC. It encodes CASSRALAEETQYF.

The chain has TRBV5-1 and TRBJ2-7, with 7 bases identical to TRBD1. The CDR3 consists of 15 residues. Germline assignment: CDR1 SGHRS and CDR2 YFSETQ. Losses at the gene ends were 0 bases for V and 3 bases for J; bases not matched to a gene: 6. For the CDR3, the DNA is TGCGCCAGCAGCTTGGTAGGGGGCGCCCGCTACGAGCAGTACTTC. The encoded protein is CASSLVGGARYEQYF.

The V and J genes are TRBV11-2 and TRBJ2-5; 11 bases align to TRBD1. Germline CDR1 SGHAT, CDR2 FQNNGV. The CDR3 runs to 15 residues. The junction had 10 bases not matched to a gene; V was cut back by 4 bases and J by 9 bases. Here the CDR3 DNA reads TGTGCCAGCAGCTCGGGACAGGGGGACCTAGGGGCCCAGTACTTC. It yields the protein CASSSGQGDLGAQYF.

In this sample, this clone turned up a few times. Other DNA sequences of this sample code for an identical CDR3. The chain links TRBV5-5 to TRBJ1-1; D remains unclear. The V end was cut by 1 base, the J end by 2 bases, with 6 bases between. Germline CDR1 reads SGHKS; CDR2 reads YYEKEE (reference sequence). The CDR3 is 13 amino acids. The CDR3: CASSLLTNTEAFF. CDR3 bases: TGTGCCAGCAGCTTGTTAACTAACACTGAAGCTTTCTTT. The variable domain in full, with the rest retrieved from reference TRBV5-5 and TRBJ1-1, is DAGVTQSPTHLIKTRGQQVTLRCSPISGHKSVSWYQQVLGQGPQFIFQYYEKEERGRGNFPDRFSARQFPNYSSELNVNALLLGDSALYLCASSLLTNTEAFFGQGTRLTVV.

This clone has a single count. The genes are TRBV2 and TRBJ2-1, with TRBD2 matching over 10 bases. Losses at the gene ends were 11 bases for V and 4 bases for J; bases not matched to a gene: 5. This CDR3 has 13 amino acids. Germline V gene sequence: CDR1 SNHLY, CDR2 FYNNEI. The CDR3 coding sequence is TGTGCCGGCAAGCGGGGGGGATACAATGAGCAGTTCTTC. Encoded protein: CAGKRGGYNEQFF.

CDR3 sequence: CASLKTPGQDTGELFF. The CDR3, as DNA: TGTGCCAGCTTGAAAACCCCGGGACAAGACACCGGGGAGCTGTTTTTT. The chain recombines TRBV2 with TRBJ2-2; possibly TRBD1 for D (6 bases). The germline CDR1 and CDR2 sequences are SNHLY and FYNNEI. V was clipped by 8 bases and J by 3 bases, with 19 bases between them. The CDR3 length is 16 residues.

This clone was seen a few times. The CDR3 bases are TGTGCCAGCAGTGTCCAGGGGGATCAGCCCCAGCATTTT. Protein sequence: CASSVQGDQPQHF. V usage is TRBV6-1 and J usage is TRBJ1-5, with 7 bases matching TRBD1. Germline V gene lookup returns CDR1 MNHNS and CDR2 SASEGT. The CDR3 loop spans 13 amino acids. The junction had 2 bases not matched to a gene; V was cut back by 4 bases and J by 5 bases.

The chain has TRBV4-2 and TRBJ2-7; 11 bases map to TRBD2. V dropped 5 bases and J dropped 1; count of bases not matched to a gene: 7. The CDR3 runs 16 residues. From germline, CDR1 is LGHNA and CDR2 YNFKEQ. CDR3 coding DNA: TGTGCCAGCAGCGCCTACCTAGCGGGAGGTTCCTACGAGCAGTACTTC. It yields the protein CASSAYLAGGSYEQYF.

The sample holds a few counts of this clone. V is TRBV5-1 and J is TRBJ2-7; 12 bases match TRBD2. The CDR3 loop spans 15 amino acids. Germline CDR1 reads SGHRS; CDR2 reads YFSETQ. With 0 bases clipped from V and 2 bases from J, the junction kept 0 bases outside the gene matches. CDR3 loop: CASSLGTSGTYEQYF. DNA for the CDR3: TGCGCCAGCAGCTTGGGGACTAGCGGGACCTACGAGCAGTACTTC.

The CDR3 protein is CASSQRQDSLFYNEQFF. Written as DNA, the CDR3 is TGTGCCAGCAGCCAACGGCAGGACAGTCTTTTTTACAATGAGCAGTTCTTC. The J gene is TRBJ2-1, the V gene TRBV6-9; possible D gene TRBD1, 6 bases. The CDR3 is made up of 17 amino acids. The V end was cut by 6 bases, the J end by 4 bases, with 22 bases between. Germline V gene sequence: CDR1 MNHGY, CDR2 SVAAGI.

This chain joins TRBV28 and TRBJ1-2; TRBD1 matches at 9 bases. CDR3 length: 15 amino acids. V lost 5 bases to trimming and J lost 8 bases; unmatched junction nucleotides: 12. Germline CDR1 is MDHEN and CDR2 is SYDVKM. The CDR3 DNA follows: TGTGCCAGCAGTAAAACGACAGGGGGTAGTAAGGGCTACACCTTC. It specifies CASSKTTGGSKGYTF.

This clone has ten or more counts. V gene TRBV6-1 combines with J gene TRBJ2-5, with 12 bases aligning to TRBD2. Germline assignment: CDR1 MNHNS and CDR2 SASEGT. J gave up 1 base and V 3 bases, and 3 bases lay outside the gene matches. This CDR3 is built from 16 residues. DNA for the CDR3: TGTGCCAGCAGTGATGGACTAGCGGGATTCCAAGAGACCCAGTACTTC. Translating it yields CASSDGLAGFQETQYF.

The V gene is TRBV11-2, the J gene TRBJ2-5; unclear D gene. This CDR3 contains 13 residues. Germline V gene data show CDR1 as SGHAT and CDR2 as FQNNGV. V lost 1 base to trimming and J lost 10 bases, with 13 bases between them. The CDR3 loop is CASSLATVGDQYF. DNA of the CDR3: TGTGCCAGCAGCTTAGCTACCGTCGGAGACCAGTACTTC. Based on the CDR3 plus reference TRBV11-2 and TRBJ2-5, the full variable domain is EAGVAQSPRYKIIEKRQSVAFWCNPISGHATLYWYQQILGQGPKLLIQFQNNGVVDDSQLPKDRFSAERLKGVDSTLKIQPAKLEDSAVYLCASSLATVGDQYFGPGTRLLVL.

The chain combines TRBV10-3 with TRBJ2-7, with a possible D match to TRBD2 (5 bases). CDR3 length equals 15 residues. The ends were cut back, 3 bases at V and 4 bases at J, with 16 bases in the middle. Germline-derived CDR1 and CDR2 are ENHRY and SYGVKD. CDR3: CAISDLQSTGYEQYF. The CDR3 DNA follows: TGTGCCATCAGTGACTTACAGAGTACGGGGTACGAGCAGTACTTC.

V usage is TRBV28 and J usage is TRBJ2-2; TRBD1 aligns across 8 bases. CDR1 is MDHEN, CDR2 SYDVKM, per germline. V shed 6 bases, J shed 4 bases, and the junction held 10 bases outside the gene matches. This CDR3 contains 16 residues. Here the CDR3 reads CASSRFQGAGTGELFF. The CDR3 DNA reads TGTGCCAGCAGCAGATTCCAGGGGGCGGGCACCGGGGAGCTGTTTTTT.

The V gene is TRBV6-6, the J gene TRBJ2-7; D remains ambiguous. With 2 bases removed from V and 5 bases from J, the gap between germline ends came to 10 bases. The CDR3 is 13 amino acids. Germline V gene lookup returns CDR1 MNHNY and CDR2 SVGAGI (reference sequence). The CDR3 DNA follows: TGTGCCAGCAGTTACCAAAACATAAACGAGCAGTACTTC. Protein: CASSYQNINEQYF.

The CDR3 spells CASSYGDSNNSPLHF. The CDR3 coding sequence is TGTGCCAGCAGTTACGGGGACAGCAATAATTCACCCCTCCACTTT. The V and J genes are TRBV6-5 and TRBJ1-6; 7 bases map to TRBD1. The germline CDR1 and CDR2 sequences are MNHEY and SVGAGI. The CDR3 loop spans 15 amino acids. Germline trimming cut 2 bases from V and 5 bases from J; bases unmatched to any gene: 3.

The rearrangement links TRBV9 to TRBJ2-1, with 9 bases identical to TRBD2. There are 17 residues in the CDR3. The V segment lost 2 bases and the J segment 4 bases; nucleotides outside the gene matches: 10. CDR1 and CDR2 (germline): SGDLS, YYNGEE. CDR3: CASSVSEGGRGYNEQFF. The CDR3 nucleotides are TGTGCCAGCAGCGTGTCAGAAGGCGGGAGGGGATACAATGAGCAGTTCTTC.

The genes are TRBV5-1 and TRBJ2-3; TRBD2 might be the D (6 bases). The CDR3 is 16 residues long. Trimming left V 0 bases short and J 0 bases short, with 11 bases between. Germline-derived CDR1 and CDR2 are SGHRS and YFSETQ. The CDR3 sequence: CASSLAIAASTDTQYF. CDR3 sequence (DNA): TGCGCCAGCAGCTTGGCCATAGCGGCGAGCACAGATACGCAGTATTTT.

Only a few counts were recorded for this clone. The chain couples TRBV5-1 to TRBJ2-2; a possible D gene is TRBD2 (6 bases). CDR1 SGHRS and CDR2 YFSETQ come from the germline V gene. The CDR3 length is 16 residues. V was shortened by 0 bases and J by 3 bases, with 12 bases between the two germline ends. The CDR3 sequence is CASSLAGGVDTGELFF. CDR3 in DNA: TGCGCCAGCAGCTTGGCCGGCGGGGTCGACACCGGGGAGCTGTTTTTT. Full variable domain (rest looked up from reference TRBV5-1 and TRBJ2-2): KAGVTQTPRYLIKTRGQQVTLSCSPISGHRSVSWYQQTPGQGLQFLFEYFSETQRNKGNFPGRFSGRQFSNSRSEMNVSTLELGDSALYLCASSLAGGVDTGELFFGEGSRLTVL.

The rearrangement joins TRBV15 to TRBJ2-7; maybe TRBD1 (5 bases). Germline assignment: CDR1 LNHNV and CDR2 YYDKDF (reference sequence). The CDR3 is made up of 16 amino acids. Trimming stripped 0 bases from V and 3 bases from J, with 15 bases between. The CDR3 DNA follows: TGTGCCACCAGCAGAGATCGCAGGCAAAGGGGCTACGAGCAGTACTTC. Its translation is CATSRDRRQRGYEQYF.